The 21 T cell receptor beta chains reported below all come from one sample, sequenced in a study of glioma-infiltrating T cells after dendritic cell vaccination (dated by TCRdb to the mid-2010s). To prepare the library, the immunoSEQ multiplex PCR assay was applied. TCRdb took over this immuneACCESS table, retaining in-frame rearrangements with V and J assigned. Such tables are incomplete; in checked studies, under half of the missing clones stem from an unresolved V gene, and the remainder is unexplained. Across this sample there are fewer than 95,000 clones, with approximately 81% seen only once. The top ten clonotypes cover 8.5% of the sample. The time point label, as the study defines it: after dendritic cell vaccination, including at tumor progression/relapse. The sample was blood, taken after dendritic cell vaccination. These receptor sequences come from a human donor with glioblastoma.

This CDR3 is CASSFVGGPDTGELFF. CDR3 coding DNA: TGCGCCAGCAGCTTTGTCGGGGGGCCGGACACCGGGGAGCTGTTTTTT. The chain uses TRBV5-1 and TRBJ2-2; D is perhaps TRBD2 (7 bases). Trimming cost V 2 bases and J 3 bases, with 14 bases left between them. Looked up from germline, CDR1 is SGHRS and CDR2 is YFSETQ. This CDR3 spans 16 amino acids.

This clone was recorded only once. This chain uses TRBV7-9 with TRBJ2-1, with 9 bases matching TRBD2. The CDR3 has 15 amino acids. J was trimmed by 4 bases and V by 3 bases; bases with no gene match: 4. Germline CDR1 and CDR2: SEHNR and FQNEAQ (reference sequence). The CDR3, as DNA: TGTGCCAGCAGCTTTGGCGGGGGGGAGTACAATGAGCAGTTCTTC. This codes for CASSFGGGEYNEQFF. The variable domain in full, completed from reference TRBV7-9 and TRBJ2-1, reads DTGVSQNPRHKITKRGQNVTFRCDPISEHNRLYWYRQTLGQGPEFLTYFQNEAQLEKSRLLSDRFSAERPKGSFSTLEIQRTEQGDSAMYLCASSFGGGEYNEQFFGPGTRLTVL.

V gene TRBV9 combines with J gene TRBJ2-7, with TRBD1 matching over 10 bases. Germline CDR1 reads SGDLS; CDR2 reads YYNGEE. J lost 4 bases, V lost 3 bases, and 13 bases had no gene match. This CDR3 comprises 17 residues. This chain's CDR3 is CASSATAGTGAGYEQYF. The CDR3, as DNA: TGTGCCAGCAGCGCAACCGCCGGGACAGGGGCTGGATACGAGCAGTACTTC.

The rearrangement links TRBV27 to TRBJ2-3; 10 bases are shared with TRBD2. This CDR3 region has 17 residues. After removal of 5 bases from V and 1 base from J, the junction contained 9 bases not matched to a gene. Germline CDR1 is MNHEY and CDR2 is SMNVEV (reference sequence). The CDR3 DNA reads TGTGCCAGCAGTCCTATGAGAGGGACTAGCGGCACAGATACGCAGTATTTT. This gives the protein CASSPMRGTSGTDTQYF.

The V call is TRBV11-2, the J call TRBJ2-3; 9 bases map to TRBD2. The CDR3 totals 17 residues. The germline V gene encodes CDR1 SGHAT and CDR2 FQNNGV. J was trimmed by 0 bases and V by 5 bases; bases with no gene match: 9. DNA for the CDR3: TGTGCCAGCAGCCCTAAGTTGCGGGGGGGAAGCACAGATACGCAGTATTTT. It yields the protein CASSPKLRGGSTDTQYF.

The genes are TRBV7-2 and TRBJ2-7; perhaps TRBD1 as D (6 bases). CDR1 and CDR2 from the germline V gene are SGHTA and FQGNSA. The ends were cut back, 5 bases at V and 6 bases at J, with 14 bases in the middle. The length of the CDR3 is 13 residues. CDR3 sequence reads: CASSLRGGAEQYF. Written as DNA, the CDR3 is TGTGCCAGCAGCCTACGAGGGGGTGCCGAGCAGTACTTC. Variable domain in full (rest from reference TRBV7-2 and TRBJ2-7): GAGVSQSPSNKVTEKGKDVELRCDPISGHTALYWYRQSLGQGLEFLIYFQGNSAPDKSGLPSDRFSAERTGGSVSTLTIQRTQQEDSAVYLCASSLRGGAEQYFGPGTRLTVT.

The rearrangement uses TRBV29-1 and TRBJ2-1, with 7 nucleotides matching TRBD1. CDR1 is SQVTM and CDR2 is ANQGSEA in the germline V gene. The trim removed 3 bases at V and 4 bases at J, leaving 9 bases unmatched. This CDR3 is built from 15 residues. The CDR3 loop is CSVDVPGGGYNEQFF. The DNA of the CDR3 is TGCAGCGTTGATGTCCCAGGGGGTGGTTACAATGAGCAGTTCTTC.

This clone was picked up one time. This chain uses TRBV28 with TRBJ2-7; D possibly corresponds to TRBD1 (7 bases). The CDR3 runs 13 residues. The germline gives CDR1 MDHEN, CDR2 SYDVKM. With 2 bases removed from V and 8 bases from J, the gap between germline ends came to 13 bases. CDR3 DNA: TGTGCCAGCAGTTTAAGGACAGGAGGGAAGCAGTACTTC. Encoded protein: CASSLRTGGKQYF.

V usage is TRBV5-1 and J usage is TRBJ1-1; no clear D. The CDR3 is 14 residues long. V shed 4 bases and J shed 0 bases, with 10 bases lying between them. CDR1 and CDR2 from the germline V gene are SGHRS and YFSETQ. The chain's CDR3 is CASSRELLNTEAFF. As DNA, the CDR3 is TGCGCCAGCAGCCGGGAGTTGCTGAACACTGAAGCTTTCTTT.

CDR3 amino acids: CASSPSPGKRETQYF. As DNA, the CDR3 is TGTGCCAGCAGCCCAAGCCCCGGGAAGAGGGAGACCCAGTACTTC. This chain connects TRBV7-2 to TRBJ2-5; D possibly corresponds to TRBD2 (5 bases). Germline V gene sequence: CDR1 SGHTA, CDR2 FQGNSA. V gave up 5 bases and J gave up 5 bases, with 18 bases separating them. The CDR3 runs 15 residues.

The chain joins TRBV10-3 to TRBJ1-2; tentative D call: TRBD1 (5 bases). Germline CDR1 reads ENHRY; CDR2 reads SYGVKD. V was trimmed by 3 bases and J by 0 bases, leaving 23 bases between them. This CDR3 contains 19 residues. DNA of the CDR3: TGTGCCATCAGTGAAGGAGTTTACAGGACTAGGAAACCTAACTATGGCTACACCTTC. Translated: CAISEGVYRTRKPNYGYTF.

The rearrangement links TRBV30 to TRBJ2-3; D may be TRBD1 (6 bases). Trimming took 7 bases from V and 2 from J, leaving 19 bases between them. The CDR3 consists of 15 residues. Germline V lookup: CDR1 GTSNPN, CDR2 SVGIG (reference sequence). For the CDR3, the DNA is TGTGCCTCCGGTGGGCAGGGGTTTCTCACAGATACGCAGTATTTT. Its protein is CASGGQGFLTDTQYF.

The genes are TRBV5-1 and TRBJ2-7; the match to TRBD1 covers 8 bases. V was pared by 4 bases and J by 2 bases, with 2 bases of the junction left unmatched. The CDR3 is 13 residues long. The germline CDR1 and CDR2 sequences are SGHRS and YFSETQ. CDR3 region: CASSTGGTYEQYF. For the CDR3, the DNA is TGCGCCAGCAGCACAGGGGGGACCTACGAGCAGTACTTC.

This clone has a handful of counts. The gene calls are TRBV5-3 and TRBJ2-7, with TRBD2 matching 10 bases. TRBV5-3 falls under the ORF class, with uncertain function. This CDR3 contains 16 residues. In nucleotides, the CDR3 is TGTGCCAGAAGCTTGGCCCGTCCTGGACAGGAGGGACTAGCGAATGTC. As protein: CARSLARPGQEGLANV.

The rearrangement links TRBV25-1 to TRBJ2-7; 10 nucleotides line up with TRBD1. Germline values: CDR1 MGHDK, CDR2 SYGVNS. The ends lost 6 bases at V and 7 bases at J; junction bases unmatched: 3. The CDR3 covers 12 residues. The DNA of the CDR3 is TGTGCCAGCAGCCGGGACAGGGGTGAGCAGTACTTC. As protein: CASSRDRGEQYF.

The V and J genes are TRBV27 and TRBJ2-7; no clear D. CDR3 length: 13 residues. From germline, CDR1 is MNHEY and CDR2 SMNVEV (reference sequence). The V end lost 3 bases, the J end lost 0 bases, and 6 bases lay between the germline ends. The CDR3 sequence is CASSFQVSYEQYF. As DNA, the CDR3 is TGTGCCAGCAGTTTTCAGGTCTCCTACGAGCAGTACTTC.

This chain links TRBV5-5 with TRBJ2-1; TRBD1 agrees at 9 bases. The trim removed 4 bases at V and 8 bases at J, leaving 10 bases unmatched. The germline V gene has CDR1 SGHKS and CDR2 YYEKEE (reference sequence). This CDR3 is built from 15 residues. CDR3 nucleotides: TGTGCCAGCAGCCCCCCGACAGGGGGTGAAGATGAGCAGTTCTTC. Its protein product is CASSPPTGGEDEQFF.

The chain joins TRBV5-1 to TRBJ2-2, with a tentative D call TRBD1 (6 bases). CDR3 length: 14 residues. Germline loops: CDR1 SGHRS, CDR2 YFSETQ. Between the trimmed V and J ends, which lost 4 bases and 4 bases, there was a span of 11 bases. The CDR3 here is CASSQQGGTGELFF. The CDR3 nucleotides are TGCGCCAGCAGCCAACAGGGTGGCACCGGGGAGCTGTTTTTT.

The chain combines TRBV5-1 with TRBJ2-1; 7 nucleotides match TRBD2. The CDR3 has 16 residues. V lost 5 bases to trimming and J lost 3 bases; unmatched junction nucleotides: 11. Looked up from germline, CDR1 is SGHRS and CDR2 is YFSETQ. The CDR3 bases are TGCGCCAGCAGTTACCTGCGTGGACTAGTCTACAATGAGCAGTTCTTC. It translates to CASSYLRGLVYNEQFF.

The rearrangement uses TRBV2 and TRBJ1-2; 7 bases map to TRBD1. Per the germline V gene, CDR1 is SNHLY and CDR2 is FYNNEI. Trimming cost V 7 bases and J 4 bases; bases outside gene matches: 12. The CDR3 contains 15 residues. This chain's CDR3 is CASNRDGPGGYGYTF. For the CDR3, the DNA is TGTGCCAGCAATCGAGACGGGCCAGGGGGCTATGGCTACACCTTC.

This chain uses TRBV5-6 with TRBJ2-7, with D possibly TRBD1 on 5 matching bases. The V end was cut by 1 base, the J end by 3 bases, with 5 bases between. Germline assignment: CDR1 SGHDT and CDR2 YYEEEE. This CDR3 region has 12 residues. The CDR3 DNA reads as TGTGCCAGCAGCTTGAGGGGCTACGAGCAGTACTTC. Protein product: CASSLRGYEQYF. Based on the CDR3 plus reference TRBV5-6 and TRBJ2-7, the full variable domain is DAGVTQSPTHLIKTRGQQVTLRCSPKSGHDTVSWYQQALGQGPQFIFQYYEEEERQRGNFPDRFSGHQFPNYSSELNVNALLLGDSALYLCASSLRGYEQYFGPGTRLTVT.